This TCR beta chain originates from a study of T cells in localized non-small cell lung cancer. Study-level results: Heterogeneity within the tumor remains possible, as just one region underwent sequencing. Uninvolved adjacent lung had more T cell clonality than any other tissue, topping tumor.

Method: immunoSEQ multiplex PCR; TCRdb's copy keeps in-frame clones and lacks some. The sample records around 78,000 clones, about 88% being singletons. Per germline, CDR1 SNHLY and CDR2 FYNNEI. The CDR3 is 14 amino acids. With 5 bases removed from V and 6 bases from J, the gap between germline ends came to 13 bases. As regards this clone: Its antigen is unidentified.

The source of this sequence is a woman aged 40 to 75 with stage I squamous cell lung carcinoma. The chain joins TRBV2 to TRBJ1-4; D is possibly TRBD1 (5 bases). This material consisted of peripheral blood, taken before any cancer treatment. The CDR3 sequence: CASSLRGQDEKLFF. The DNA for the CDR3 is TGTGCCAGCAGTTTAAGGGGTCAGGATGAAAAACTGTTTTTT.